This T cell receptor (beta chain) derives from a study of response to subunit inactivated influenza vaccine. Overall study findings and caveats: It was suggested by the authors that few new T cells are recruited by each seasonal influenza vaccination.

TCRdb reprocessed the RT-PCR reads via MiXCR and lists one record per CDR3 protein. The sample carries 650,000 to 850,000 distinct CDR3 sequences, approximately 15% recorded once. This clonotype was observed a handful of times. The antigen is unknown. Between the trimmed V and J ends, which lost 4 bases and 0 bases, there was a span of 11 bases. Per germline, CDR1 SGDLS and CDR2 YYNGEE. This CDR3 region has 16 residues. The sample in question was PBMCs from blood, obtained roughly 2 weeks before vaccination. The chain is built from TRBV9 and TRBJ1-6; the D gene is possibly TRBD1 (6 bases). This receptor was obtained from a man between 50 and 59 years old who received an inactivated influenza vaccine. The CDR3 bases are TGTGCCAGCAGCAAAGGACAGAGCTCCTATAATTCACCCCTCCACTTT. It yields the protein CASSKGQSSYNSPLHF.